The T cell receptor beta chain described here comes from a study of control samples from healthy donors and cancer patients (dated by TCRdb to about 2020). CDR1 and CDR2 were assigned from the germline V gene as KGHSH and LQKENI. The CDR3 runs 16 residues from the cysteine to the phenylalanine. Left in the record is the CDR3 DNA by itself, 48 bases read in frame from the first base. Trimming costs V 2 bases and J 0 bases, and their ends lie 11 bases apart. The library relied on the immunoSEQ multiplex PCR assay. Sourced from immuneACCESS, this table was stored by TCRdb with only in-frame sequences that have V and J called. A share of the clones is absent; for the studies checked, an unresolved V gene accounts for under half, and the remainder has no known explanation. The sample table records some 130,000 clones; roughly 92% of these occur just once. The top ten clonotypes cover less than 7% of the sample.

Note on this clone: Its antigen remains undetermined. Within one base of it there is no much larger clone, and no base qualities were kept.

This receptor was taken from a man aged 18 to 30 in good health. The sequence links TRBV18 to TRBJ1-3, with the D gene not confidently named. The sequencing input was blood. This receptor has the CDR3 CASSPATGISGNTIYF. In nucleotide form, the sequence is TGTGCCAGCTCACCAGCGACTGGGATCTCTGGAAACACCATATATTTT.